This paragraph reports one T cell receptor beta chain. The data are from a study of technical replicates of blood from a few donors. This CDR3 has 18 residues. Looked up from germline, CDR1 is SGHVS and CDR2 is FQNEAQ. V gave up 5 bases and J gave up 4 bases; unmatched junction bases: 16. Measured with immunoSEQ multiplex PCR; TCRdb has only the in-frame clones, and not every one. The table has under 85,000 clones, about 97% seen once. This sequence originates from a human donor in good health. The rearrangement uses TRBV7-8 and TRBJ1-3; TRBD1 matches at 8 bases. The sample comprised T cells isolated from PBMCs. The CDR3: CASSLPRTGPLGGNTIYF. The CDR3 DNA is TGTGCCAGCAGCCTTCCTCGGACAGGGCCTCTTGGGGGAAACACCATATATTTT.